Below, 27 T cell receptor beta chains from the same sample are listed, as sequenced in a study of T cells in Graves' hyperthyroidism and ophthalmopathy. Researchers took RNA transcripts and amplified the TCR beta CDR3 regions from them. An initial round of RT-PCR targeting the TCR CDR3 relied on the HTBI primer set. Each CDR3 protein gets one entry after TCRdb re-called the multiplex PCR reads with MiXCR. The table shows some 500,000 distinct CDR3 sequences, with approximately 15% occurring only once. Material: blood. Receptor source: a woman under 30 with Graves' hyperthyroidism.

This chain connects TRBV24-1 to TRBJ2-3; D gene unclear. Germline V gene lookup returns CDR1 KGHDR and CDR2 SFDVKD. Deletions cut 3 bases from V and 2 bases from J, with 8 bases between. This CDR3 region has 14 residues. The CDR3 DNA sequence: TGTGCCACCAGTGATCACCTTCACACAGATACGCAGTATTTT. It is translated as CATSDHLHTDTQYF.

The table lists this clonotype with many counts. V usage is TRBV5-1 and J usage is TRBJ2-3; the D gene is possibly TRBD2 (7 bases). Trimming removed 0 bases at V and 6 bases at J, with 26 bases between. The CDR3 extends over 19 amino acids. From germline, CDR1 is SGHRS and CDR2 YFSETQ. DNA of the CDR3: TGCGCCAGCAGCTTGGCCGTCAAGCCGGGAGGAGGGGGGTCCGATACGCAGTATTTT. As protein: CASSLAVKPGGGGSDTQYF.

This clonotype has at least ten counts. The chain has TRBV18 and TRBJ2-3, with TRBD1 as a possible D gene (5 bases). Trimming removed 7 bases from V and 2 bases from J, with 10 bases in between. The CDR3 loop spans 13 amino acids. The germline V gene has CDR1 KGHSH and CDR2 LQKENI. CDR3 sequence (DNA): TGTGCCAGCTTCACCAGGGTCACAGATACGCAGTATTTT. Encoded protein: CASFTRVTDTQYF.

This clonotype was found many times. This rearrangement joins TRBV2 to TRBJ2-1; 7 positions agree with TRBD2. The V and J ends lost 7 bases and 7 bases, in that order; junction bases with no gene match: 10. From germline, CDR1 is SNHLY and CDR2 FYNNEI. The CDR3 has 14 amino acids. The CDR3 coding sequence is TGTGCCAGCAAGGCGGGAGTGGTCGGAAATGAGCAGTTCTTC. As protein: CASKAGVVGNEQFF.

This clonotype was counted only a few times. The rearrangement links TRBV19 to TRBJ2-5; possibly TRBD1 or TRBD2 for D (5 bases each). The V gene's germline CDR1 is LNHDA and CDR2 SQIVND (reference sequence). Trimming stripped 6 bases from V and 4 bases from J, with 18 bases between. The CDR3 is 15 residues long. The DNA for the CDR3 is TGTGCCAGTAGCCCTGGGACGGTGCGACGAGAGACCCAGTACTTC. Its translation is CASSPGTVRRETQYF.

This clonotype was detected ten times or more. The CDR3 sequence is CAWSALPGGSDQPQHF. CDR3 nucleotide sequence: TGTGCCTGGAGTGCCCTTCCAGGGGGCTCGGATCAGCCCCAGCATTTT. The gene calls are TRBV30 and TRBJ1-5, with 8 positions matching TRBD1. The trim removed 1 base at V and 5 bases at J, leaving 10 bases unmatched. This CDR3 has 16 amino acids. Germline values: CDR1 GTSNPN, CDR2 SVGIG (reference sequence). Full variable domain (missing parts from reference TRBV30 and TRBJ1-5): SQTIHQWPATLVQPVGSPLSLECTVEGTSNPNLYWYRQAAGRGLQLLFYSVGIGQISSEVPQNLSASRPQDRQFILSSKKLLLSDSGFYLCAWSALPGGSDQPQHFGDGTRLSIL.

This clonotype was counted ten times or more. This sequence joins TRBV5-5 and TRBJ2-2; D is uncertain. CDR3 length: 14 amino acids. CDR1 is SGHKS and CDR2 is YYEKEE in the germline V gene (reference sequence). The V end was cut by 5 bases, the J end by 0 bases, with 8 bases between. The CDR3 coding sequence is TGTGCCAGCAGGGACGTATCGAACACCGGGGAGCTGTTTTTT. This encodes CASRDVSNTGELFF.

This chain uses TRBV20-1 with TRBJ1-1; D remains ambiguous. CDR1 is DFQATT and CDR2 is SNEGSKA in the germline V gene (reference sequence). The CDR3 extends over 13 amino acids. The V end lost 1 base, the J end lost 6 bases, and 12 bases lay between the germline ends. This CDR3 is CSARGSGSAEAFF. DNA of the CDR3: TGCAGTGCTAGAGGTTCCGGGTCCGCTGAAGCTTTCTTT.

This clonotype showed up many times. As DNA, the CDR3 is TGCGCCAGCAGCTTGGAGATGGGAGAGGCCACTGAAGCTTTCTTT. Protein sequence: CASSLEMGEATEAFF. This rearrangement joins TRBV5-1 to TRBJ1-1, with D unclear. The CDR3 has 15 residues. V was pared by 0 bases and J by 4 bases, with 13 bases between. The V gene's germline CDR1 is SGHRS and CDR2 YFSETQ. Filled out from reference TRBV5-1 and TRBJ1-1, the complete variable domain reads KAGVTQTPRYLIKTRGQQVTLSCSPISGHRSVSWYQQTPGQGLQFLFEYFSETQRNKGNFPGRFSGRQFSNSRSEMNVSTLELGDSALYLCASSLEMGEATEAFFGQGTRLTVV.

This rearrangement joins TRBV5-5 to TRBJ2-1; perhaps TRBD2 as D (5 bases). CDR3 length: 17 residues. Trimming cost V 2 bases and J 1 base, with 16 bases left between them. Germline V gene sequence: CDR1 SGHKS, CDR2 YYEKEE (reference sequence). The CDR3 region is CASSLAPLVYSYNEQFF. Written as DNA, the CDR3 is TGTGCCAGCAGCTTAGCCCCACTAGTTTATTCCTACAATGAGCAGTTCTTC.

This clonotype was detected ten times or more. The chain combines TRBV27 with TRBJ1-3; weak D call: TRBD1 (5 bases). The CDR3 runs to 15 residues. The V end lost 6 bases, the J end lost 0 bases, and 12 bases lay between the germline ends. The germline V gene has CDR1 MNHEY and CDR2 SMNVEV (reference sequence). The CDR3 bases are TGTGCCAGCAGCCGTAACAGGCCCTCTGGAAACACCATATATTTT. This gives the protein CASSRNRPSGNTIYF.

The rearrangement links TRBV7-6 to TRBJ2-3, with D uncertain. The CDR3 covers 20 residues. The V end was cut by 0 bases, the J end by 4 bases, with 26 bases between. Germline V CDR1 and CDR2: SGHVS, FNYEAQ. The CDR3 sequence: CASSLASIRAGELLPDTQYF. As DNA, the CDR3 is TGTGCCAGCAGCTTAGCGTCAATCCGGGCTGGGGAACTTCTCCCAGATACGCAGTATTTT.

The chain couples TRBV7-9 to TRBJ2-1; 14 nucleotides align to TRBD2. V trimming: 1 base; J trimming: 9 bases; junction bases outside the gene matches: 5. CDR3 size: 16 residues. The germline V gene has CDR1 SEHNR and CDR2 FQNEAQ (reference sequence). Written as DNA, the CDR3 is TGTGCCAGCAGCTTAGGGGGACTAGCGGGAGACAGTGAGCAGTTCTTC. Translation gives CASSLGGLAGDSEQFF.

This clonotype has only a few counts. This rearrangement joins TRBV3-1 to TRBJ1-6; D remains unclear. V lost 4 bases and J 3 bases, leaving 10 bases between the germline ends. CDR3 length: 15 residues. From germline, CDR1 is LGHDT and CDR2 YNNKEL (reference sequence). CDR3 protein: CASSRTRSYNSPLHF. CDR3 DNA: TGTGCCAGCAGCCGAACGCGAAGCTATAATTCACCCCTCCACTTT.

A few counts support this clonotype. The CDR3 bases are TGTGCCAGCAGCTGGGGCGGGGACAATGAGCAGTTCTTC. Translated, it gives CASSWGGDNEQFF. The V call is TRBV7-9, the J call TRBJ2-1; a possible D gene is TRBD2 (6 bases). V dropped 4 bases and J dropped 5 bases, with 9 bases sitting between them. CDR1 SEHNR and CDR2 FQNEAQ come from the germline V gene (reference sequence). This CDR3 has 13 residues.

This clonotype appeared many times. The V and J genes are TRBV2 and TRBJ1-2; 7 nucleotides line up with TRBD1. V was clipped by 4 bases and J by 6 bases; unmatched bases: 2. This CDR3 spans 12 amino acids. Germline values: CDR1 SNHLY, CDR2 FYNNEI. The CDR3 DNA reads as TGTGCCAGCAGTGGGACAGGAAATGGCTACACCTTC. Translated: CASSGTGNGYTF.

This clonotype was counted ten times or more. The gene calls are TRBV30 and TRBJ1-2; maybe TRBD1 (6 bases). V was clipped by 4 bases and J by 10 bases, with 16 bases between them. Germline V gene data show CDR1 as GTSNPN and CDR2 as SVGIG (reference sequence). This CDR3 has 12 amino acids. The CDR3 bases are TGTGCCTGGAAATACCCAGGGGATCACTACACCTTC. Encoded protein: CAWKYPGDHYTF.

This rearrangement joins TRBV9 to TRBJ2-1; TRBD2 might be the D (7 bases). The germline V and J ends were trimmed by 5 bases and 3 bases, with 15 bases remaining between them. This CDR3 is 15 amino acids long. Germline V CDR1 and CDR2: SGDLS, YYNGEE. The CDR3 sequence: CASSRVGGGYNEQFF. DNA of the CDR3: TGTGCCAGCAGTAGGGTGGGAGGGGGCTACAATGAGCAGTTCTTC.

This clonotype was recorded many times. The J gene is TRBJ2-2, the V gene TRBV9; no reliable D call. Trimming took 7 bases from V and 7 from J, leaving 11 bases between them. Germline CDR1 is SGDLS and CDR2 is YYNGEE. This CDR3 has 12 residues. This CDR3 is CASSLSVGELFF. The CDR3 nucleotides read TGTGCCAGCTCCTTGTCGGTCGGGGAGCTGTTTTTT.

The gene calls are TRBV7-9 and TRBJ1-6; D perhaps matches TRBD1 (5 bases). CDR3 size: 16 residues. Trimming left V 2 bases short and J 4 bases short, with 12 bases between. The germline gives CDR1 SEHNR, CDR2 FQNEAQ (reference sequence). The chain's CDR3 is CASSLRDGYYNSPLHF. The CDR3 bases are TGTGCCAGCAGCTTAAGGGACGGTTATTATAATTCACCCCTCCACTTT.

This clonotype has ten or more counts. V gene TRBV11-3 combines with J gene TRBJ1-4; D gene uncertain. The V and J ends lost 5 bases and 0 bases respectively, with 7 bases between them. Germline V gene sequence: CDR1 SGHNT, CDR2 YENEEA. The CDR3 consists of 14 residues. CDR3 sequence: CASSNSATNEKLFF. CDR3 DNA: TGTGCCAGCAGCAACAGTGCAACTAATGAAAAACTGTTTTTT.

With regard to this clonotype: A much larger clone lies one base from this, so it may be a read error. The chain uses TRBV12-3 or TRBV12-4 and TRBJ1-5, with D possibly matching TRBD1 (5 bases). The CDR3 contains 15 residues. V lost 3 bases and J lost 2, with 11 bases in between. CDR3: CASSLWGKGNQPQHF. CDR3 DNA: TGTGCCAGCAGTTTGTGGGGGAAAGGCAATCAGCCCCAGCATTTT.

The table lists this clonotype with many counts. The chain combines TRBV3-1 with TRBJ1-1; D gene uncertain. Germline V gives CDR1 LGHDT, CDR2 YNNKEL (reference sequence). Trimming took off 1 base at V and 4 bases at J, with 7 bases between the two ends. CDR3 size: 13 residues. For the CDR3, the DNA is TGTGCCAGCAGCCAAGGATCGGGCACTGAAGCTTTCTTT. Its protein is CASSQGSGTEAFF.

This clonotype was detected ten times or more. The gene calls are TRBV5-1 and TRBJ2-1; either TRBD1 or TRBD2 may supply D (7 bases each). The CDR3 extends over 15 amino acids. Germline assignment: CDR1 SGHRS and CDR2 YFSETQ. Deletions cut 3 bases from V and 9 bases from J, with 19 bases between. CDR3 DNA: TGCGCCAGCAGCTCCCAACCAGGGGGGGGAATTGAGCAGTTCTTC. The encoded protein is CASSSQPGGGIEQFF.

In this sample, this clonotype turned up a few times. This rearrangement joins TRBV9 to TRBJ2-1; a weak D match, TRBD2 (6 bases). Germline V gives CDR1 SGDLS, CDR2 YYNGEE. The V end lost 0 bases, the J end lost 3 bases, and 13 bases lay between the germline ends. The CDR3 covers 16 residues. This CDR3 is CASSVGGVADYNEQFF. CDR3 DNA: TGTGCCAGCAGCGTAGGAGGGGTAGCGGACTACAATGAGCAGTTCTTC. The full variable domain, its missing parts supplied by reference TRBV9 and TRBJ2-1, is DSGVTQTPKHLITATGQRVTLRCSPRSGDLSVYWYQQSLDQGLQFLIQYYNGEERAKGNILERFSAQQFPDLHSELNLSSLELGDSALYFCASSVGGVADYNEQFFGPGTRLTVL.

There are many counts of this clonotype. The chain is built from TRBV6-1 and TRBJ2-2; D is ambiguous. Germline V gives CDR1 MNHNS, CDR2 SASEGT. Between the trimmed V and J ends, which lost 10 bases and 2 bases, there was a span of 14 bases. There are 14 residues in the CDR3. The CDR3: CATKWTRNTGELFF. The CDR3 DNA is TGTGCCACAAAGTGGACCAGAAACACCGGGGAGCTGTTTTTT.

This clonotype was counted many times. This chain uses TRBV20-1 with TRBJ2-7; 8 bases are shared with TRBD1. This CDR3 has 15 residues. Unmatched junction bases numbered 11, after V lost 6 bases and J lost 1 base. CDR1 is DFQATT and CDR2 is SNEGSKA in the germline V gene (reference sequence). In nucleotides, the CDR3 is TGCAGTGCCACGGGGGCAGGGGGCCTTTCCTACGAGCAGTACTTC. Its translation is CSATGAGGLSYEQYF.